This T cell receptor beta chain was documented in a study of tumor-infiltrating lymphocytes in oesophageal squamous cell carcinoma. TCRdb redid the calling of the PCR reads with MiXCR, one entry per CDR3 protein. The repertoire holds approximately 11,000 distinct CDR3 sequences, with 52% as singletons. The CDR3 is 14 amino acids. Per the germline V gene, CDR1 is SEHNR and CDR2 is FQNEAQ (reference sequence). Trimming stripped 2 bases from V and 3 bases from J, with 10 bases between. V gene TRBV7-9 combines with J gene TRBJ1-2, with D maybe TRBD1 (6 bases). Sequenced sample: esophageal tumor tissue. This clonotype was obtained from a female donor with esophageal squamous cell carcinoma. CDR3 coding DNA: TGTGCCAGCAGCTTAAGAGGGGGGGACTATGGCTACACCTTC. Translation gives CASSLRGGDYGYTF.